These 16 T cell receptor beta chains were sequenced from one sample in a study of liver allograft versus peripheral blood T cells (TCRdb year 2020). The study in broad terms: In liver transplant recipients, the study looked at T cell receptor repertoires in the peripheral blood and set them against the repertoires found within the transplanted livers.

TCRdb lists the instrument as Illumina MiSeq. The public reads were run again by TCRdb, first through fastp at Q25 and then through MiXCR, and only productive beta chains were kept. Each entry merges the rows of one CDR3 protein and shows their most common DNA and genes. The sample data list roughly 2,500 distinct CDR3 sequences, and roughly 16% of these were observed just once. 23% of the sample comes from the top ten. These receptors were obtained from a human patient who had a liver transplant. It is possible that, after a transplant, some T cells come from the graft donor.

The chain employs TRBV6-5 and TRBJ1-1; D is perhaps TRBD1 (5 bases). Between the trimmed V and J ends, which lost 6 bases and 0 bases, there was a span of 14 bases. This CDR3 is 15 amino acids long. Looked up from germline, CDR1 is MNHEY and CDR2 is SVGAGI. CDR3: CASRIRGLMNTEAFF. The CDR3 nucleotides are TGTGCCAGCAGGATACGGGGCCTTATGAACACTGAAGCTTTCTTT.

The chain is built from TRBV9 and TRBJ1-3; 8 bases agree with TRBD1. This CDR3 region has 18 residues. Germline V lookup: CDR1 SGDLS, CDR2 YYNGEE. The V and J ends lost 0 bases and 6 bases, in that order; junction bases with no gene match: 14. DNA for the CDR3: TGTGCCAGCAGCGTAGAGTACCTCGAGACAGGGGAGACAAACACCATATATTTT. Encoded protein: CASSVEYLETGETNTIYF.

The table lists this clonotype with many counts. The chain couples TRBV11-2 to TRBJ2-1; 10 bases line up with TRBD1. V was clipped by 3 bases and J by 2 bases; unmatched bases: 1. CDR1 SGHAT and CDR2 FQNNGV come from the germline V gene. There are 15 residues in the CDR3. CDR3 amino acids: CASSFDRGPYNEQFF. CDR3 bases: TGTGCCAGCAGCTTTGACAGGGGGCCCTACAATGAGCAGTTCTTC. The entire variable domain, with the rest obtained from reference TRBV11-2 and TRBJ2-1, is as follows: EAGVAQSPRYKIIEKRQSVAFWCNPISGHATLYWYQQILGQGPKLLIQFQNNGVVDDSQLPKDRFSAERLKGVDSTLKIQPAKLEDSAVYLCASSFDRGPYNEQFFGPGTRLTVL.

This clonotype was seen repeatedly, ten times or more. The V gene is TRBV4-1, the J gene TRBJ1-1, with D unresolved. There are 12 residues in the CDR3. The ends were cut back, 1 base at V and 8 bases at J, with 8 bases in the middle. CDR1 and CDR2 (germline): MGHRA, YSYEKL. The CDR3 coding sequence is TGCGCCAGCAGCCAAGGGGCAGACGAAGCTTTCTTT. Encoded protein: CASSQGADEAFF.

The count of this clonotype is one. This may come from a read error, since a much larger clone is one base off. The genes are TRBV6-5 and TRBJ1-2; perhaps TRBD1 as D (6 bases). The CDR3 is made up of 11 amino acids. Germline lookup yields CDR1 MNHEY and CDR2 SVGAGI. CDR3 in amino acids: CAIKGDYGHTF. CDR3 nucleotide sequence: TGTGCCATCAAGGGGGACTATGGCCACACCTTC.

The chain employs TRBV20-1 and TRBJ2-7; TRBD2 matches 8 bases. This CDR3 region has 13 residues. J was trimmed by 5 bases and V by 6 bases; bases with no gene match: 9. The germline V gene encodes CDR1 DFQATT and CDR2 SNEGSKA (reference sequence). DNA for the CDR3: TGCAGTGCCCTGGCGGGGGGTGAAAACGAGCAGTACGTC. Residues: CSALAGGENEQYV.

Worth noting for this clonotype: This probably arose from a read error, given a far larger clone one base away. The chain is built from TRBV6-2 or TRBV6-3 and TRBJ1-2, with D possibly TRBD1 on 6 matching bases. The CDR3 is 15 amino acids. Germline V CDR1 and CDR2: MNHEY, SVGEGT. In nucleotides, the CDR3 is TGTGCCAGCAGTTCCGAAGCCGGGACAACCTATGGCTACAACTTC. Amino acid sequence: CASSSEAGTTYGYNF.

This clonotype is large. The chain joins TRBV6-5 to TRBJ1-2; 11 bases fit TRBD1. Trimming cost V 5 bases and J 8 bases; bases outside gene matches: 10. The germline V gene has CDR1 MNHEY and CDR2 SVGAGI. The CDR3 has 15 amino acids. The CDR3, as DNA: TGTGCCAGCAGTCTTACCACCGGGACAGGGGGAGGCTACACCTTC. Its protein product is CASSLTTGTGGGYTF.

Turning to this clonotype: Possible read error: a much larger clone is one base away. The chain combines TRBV6-5 with TRBJ2-1; D might be TRBD2 (7 bases). This CDR3 has 15 residues. Germline loops: CDR1 MNHEY, CDR2 SVGAGI. The CDR3 here is CASKGGADGYSEQFF. CDR3 sequence (DNA): TGTGCCAGCAAAGGGGGGGCAGATGGCTACAGTGAGCAGTTCTTC.

By sample fraction, this clonotype is medium-sized. The V and J genes are TRBV6-2 or TRBV6-3 and TRBJ1-1; 7 positions agree with TRBD1. Germline V CDR1 and CDR2: MNHEY, SVGEGT. J was trimmed by 7 bases and V by 6 bases; bases with no gene match: 5. The CDR3 sequence is 12 residues long. CDR3 coding DNA: TGTGCCAGCAGCCGACAGGGAATTGAAGCTTTCTTT. The encoded protein is CASSRQGIEAFF.

The chain recombines TRBV4-3 with TRBJ1-1; D is unresolved. The germline CDR1 and CDR2 sequences are LGHNA and YSLEER. CDR3 length: 15 residues. V was trimmed by 0 bases and J by 1 base, leaving 9 bases between them. This CDR3 is CASSQDGLSNTEAFF. The CDR3 DNA sequence: TGCGCCAGCAGCCAAGATGGGCTGTCGAACACTGAAGCTTTCTTT.

In its sample, this clonotype was seen once. This chain connects TRBV5-6 to TRBJ2-7, with 7 nucleotides matching TRBD2. The length of the CDR3 is 15 residues. The V gene's germline CDR1 is SGHDT and CDR2 YYEEEE. The trim removed 4 bases at V and 2 bases at J, leaving 9 bases unmatched. CDR3 protein: CASSLGGGAAYEQYF. Written as DNA, the CDR3 is TGTGCCAGCAGCCTTGGGGGGGGAGCCGCCTACGAGCAGTACTTC.

The DNA for the CDR3 is TGCAGTGCTACCAGGGGGACTAGCGGGAGTGGTGAGCAGTACGTC. Amino acid sequence: CSATRGTSGSGEQYV. The chain combines TRBV20-1 with TRBJ2-7, with 14 bases lining up with TRBD2. The trim removed 4 bases at V and 7 bases at J, leaving 9 bases unmatched. Germline V gives CDR1 DFQATT, CDR2 SNEGSKA (reference sequence). This CDR3 spans 15 amino acids.

The chain couples TRBV5-5 to TRBJ2-1; D unresolved. The CDR3 totals 14 residues. Germline-derived CDR1 and CDR2 are SGHKS and YYEKEE (reference sequence). The V gene lost 0 bases and the J gene lost 8 bases, with 12 bases spanning the gap. CDR3: CASSLGQEWDEQFF. Written as DNA, the CDR3 is TGTGCCAGCAGCTTGGGCCAAGAGTGGGATGAGCAGTTCTTC.

V is TRBV6-5 and J is TRBJ1-1; 8 bases align to TRBD1. This CDR3 is 14 amino acids long. The V and J ends lost 7 bases and 6 bases, in that order; junction bases with no gene match: 10. Germline V lookup: CDR1 MNHEY, CDR2 SVGAGI. CDR3 in DNA: TGTGCCAGCAACTCATTCTCAGGGGGCCCTGAAGCTTTCTTT. Translating it yields CASNSFSGGPEAFF.

There are a few counts of this clonotype. CDR3 residues: CASSSTGTVLYGYTF. CDR3 nucleotides: TGTGCCAGCAGCTCCACCGGGACAGTACTCTATGGCTACACCTTC. The chain couples TRBV5-5 to TRBJ1-2; TRBD1 matches at 7 bases. This CDR3 is built from 15 residues. CDR1 is SGHKS and CDR2 is YYEKEE in the germline V gene (reference sequence). V shed 3 bases and J 4 bases; nucleotides not matched to a gene: 9.